One sample yielded the 7 T cell receptor beta chains listed below, sequenced in a study of T cells in Graves' hyperthyroidism and ophthalmopathy. The source material, RNA transcripts, was used to amplify TCR beta CDR3 regions. First-round RT-PCR targeting the TCR CDR3 was performed with the HTBI primer set. MiXCR was run by TCRdb on the multiplex PCR reads, yielding one entry per CDR3 protein. The table lists some 250,000 distinct CDR3 sequences, 12% to 15% of them singletons. Sequencing used blood. The receptors were sampled from a woman between 45 and 60 years old with Graves' hyperthyroidism that later progressed to Graves' ophthalmopathy.

This clonotype was observed at least ten times. This rearrangement joins TRBV9 to TRBJ2-7, with no clear D. Trimming took off 0 bases at V and 4 bases at J, with 8 bases between the two ends. Germline V CDR1 and CDR2: SGDLS, YYNGEE. The CDR3 sequence is 13 residues long. The CDR3, as DNA: TGTGCCAGCAGCGTAGCCCCAAAATACGAGCAGTACTTC. This gives the protein CASSVAPKYEQYF.

This clonotype was counted only a few times. This sequence joins TRBV13 and TRBJ2-1; D uncertain. CDR3 length equals 12 residues. V was trimmed by 1 base and J by 8 bases, leaving 6 bases between them. Germline CDR1 reads PRHDT; CDR2 reads FYEKMQ (reference sequence). The CDR3 nucleotides are TGTGCCAGCAGCTTAGCACAGTATGAGCAGTTCTTC. Translated, it gives CASSLAQYEQFF. The whole variable domain, filled in from reference TRBV13 and TRBJ2-1, reads AAGVIQSPRHLIKEKRETATLKCYPIPRHDTVYWYQQGPGQDPQFLISFYEKMQSDKGSIPDRFSAQQFSDYHSELNMSSLELGDSALYFCASSLAQYEQFFGPGTRLTVL.

The sample holds many counts of this clonotype. This sequence joins TRBV28 and TRBJ2-7; D gene ambiguous. Germline loops: CDR1 MDHEN, CDR2 SYDVKM. Trimming pared 6 bases from V and 4 bases from J, leaving 16 bases between. This CDR3 contains 14 residues. This chain's CDR3 is CASSFGSSFYEQYF. The CDR3 DNA follows: TGTGCCAGCAGCTTTGGGTCGTCCTTTTACGAGCAGTACTTC.

This clonotype was counted a few times. This chain links TRBV9 with TRBJ2-7; 7 nucleotides align to TRBD1. The germline V gene encodes CDR1 SGDLS and CDR2 YYNGEE. The CDR3 spans 14 residues. Trimming at V came to 1 base and at J to 6 bases, leaving 7 bases not matched to a gene. CDR3 coding DNA: TGTGCCAGCAGCGTAACAGGGGCCCCGGGCGAGCAGTACTTC. Translated: CASSVTGAPGEQYF.

This clonotype was seen a handful of times. Germline is not matched at one junction end, which may reflect a read error. The V call is TRBV19, the J call TRBJ2-2, with 7 bases lining up with TRBD1. Germline-derived CDR1 and CDR2 are LNHDA and SQIVND (reference sequence). This CDR3 has 14 residues. The chain's CDR3 is CTSGTGVGAGELFF. The CDR3, as DNA: TGTACCAGTGGTACAGGGGTCGGCGCCGGGGAGCTGTTTTTT. The whole variable domain, filled in from reference TRBV19 and TRBJ2-2, reads DGGITQSPKYLFRKEGQNVTLSCEQNLNHDAMYWYRQDPGQGLRLIYYSQIVNDFQKGDIAEGYSVSREKKESFPLTVTSAQKNPTAFYLCTSGTGVGAGELFFGEGSRLTVL.

At least ten counts were recorded for this clonotype. The V call is TRBV7-9, the J call TRBJ2-5; D not certain. The CDR3 has 13 amino acids. The V end was cut by 6 bases, the J end by 1 base, with 9 bases between. Germline CDR1 is SEHNR and CDR2 is FQNEAQ (reference sequence). CDR3 sequence (DNA): TGTGCCAGCAGTAAGGGTTTCCAAGAGACCCAGTACTTC. It specifies CASSKGFQETQYF.

There are a few counts of this clonotype. V usage is TRBV15 and J usage is TRBJ1-2, with D possibly being TRBD1 (6 bases). The V gene's germline CDR1 is LNHNV and CDR2 YYDKDF (reference sequence). V lost 0 bases and J lost 8, with 16 bases in between. This CDR3 region has 15 residues. For the CDR3, the DNA is TGTGCCACCAGCAGAGATAGAAGGGCTACAGGGGGCTACACCTTC. Protein product: CATSRDRRATGGYTF.